The entry that follows covers one T cell receptor beta chain sequence. The antigen is undetermined. This entry belongs to a study of a mutant IDH1 vaccine in newly diagnosed glioma. Study summary: Following radiotherapy alone, or alongside temozolomide cycles, vaccination was started after an interval of 4-6 weeks. Earlier treatment was radiotherapy, temozolomide, or both, with most getting both.

Overall study findings and caveats: It was approximately 92% of patients that developed vaccine-induced immune responses.

Assay: immunoSEQ multiplex PCR; the TCRdb copy retains only in-frame clones and omits some. The table has approximately 35,000 clones, 75% to 95% seen once. Looked up from germline, CDR1 is SGHAT and CDR2 is FQDESV (reference sequence). The CDR3 is 13 residues long. Trimming pared 5 bases from V and 6 bases from J, leaving 13 bases between. Noted time point: week 47, end of study. A 20-mer mutant IDH1 peptide at 300 ug was injected subcutaneously with topical imiquimod. The patients received vaccinations eight times, in weeks 1, 3, 5, 7, 11, 15, 19 and 23. The chain couples TRBV11-1 to TRBJ1-1; D is unclear. Sample: PBMCs, taken from a glioma patient whose treatment included an IDH1 peptide vaccine. The receptor comes from a woman aged 35 to 49 with glioma. The CDR3 DNA reads TGTGCCAGCAGCATCAGCGGACGAGCTGAAGCTTTCTTT. Translated, it gives CASSISGRAEAFF. Drawing the rest from reference TRBV11-1 and TRBJ1-1, the complete variable domain is EAEVAQSPRYKITEKSQAVAFWCDPISGHATLYWYRQILGQGPELLVQFQDESVVDDSQLPKDRFSAERLKGVDSTLKIQPAELGDSAMYLCASSISGRAEAFFGQGTRLTVV.